This T cell receptor (beta chain) was recovered during a study of blood T cell repertoires in COVID-19 (dated by TCRdb to 2018 to 2021). Context from the whole study: Collaborator samples came from the United States, Italy and Spain and covered acute and convalescent phases of COVID-19. The samples were drawn from two sources: the first 160 participants of the ongoing ImmuneRACE study, and 950 to 1,500 subjects contributed by 6 global collaborators. The repertoires were released in a freely available public database intended as a resource for research on the immune response to SARS-CoV-2. HLA class I and class II types, where available, came from metadata supplied by the sample provider rather than from assay-based typing. Nearly every sample came with metadata listing a de-identified subject ID, COVID-19 status, age in years and sex. The prospective study material was composed of cDNA or gDNA derived from T cells, B-cell-depleted T cells, or PBMCs. Subjects who had been exposed to COVID-19, were actively infected with it, or had recovered from it provided the deeply sampled blood TCRbeta repertoires that made up the dataset. Overall results and qualifications from the work: The amount of clinical and demographic metadata varied by source and participant and was provided uncurated.

As encoded in the germline V gene (reference sequence), CDR1 is MNHEY while CDR2 is SMNVEV. From the cysteine through the phenylalanine, the CDR3 covers 17 amino acids. Only CDR3 DNA remains: 51 bases, in frame from the first base. V is shortened by 4 bases, J by 2 bases, and the region joining them spans 18 bases. Concerning this clone itself: Which antigen it targets is not known. No base quality information exists; no much larger clone differs at one position.

TCRbeta CDR3 regions were amplified from genomic DNA using the immunoSEQ Assay, a bias-controlled multiplex PCR. Regarding the original processing steps: The number of nucleated cells in each sample was estimated from the amplification of reference gene primers within the assay. To quantify the absolute abundance of each unique TCRbeta CDR3 rearrangement, sequence reads were collapsed and filtered. Productive Simpson clonality was computed per sample as the square root of Simpson's diversity index over productive rearrangements. The table comes from immuneACCESS by way of TCRdb, which keeps in-frame sequences with V and J called. Part of the clones is missing from these tables; in studies checked, under half for an unresolved V gene and the rest for unknown reasons. V and J calls plus clone size are reproduced from that table; the DNA served to infer D and trimming. This sample is represented by approximately 250,000 clones; about 90% of them were singletons. The ten top clones hold over 3.5% of the sample.

Enrolling through a virtual design, the prospective study's participants ranged in age from roughly 18 to 95 years and lived across roughly 23 United States geographic areas. To assign participants to cohorts, the prospective study relied on clinical history that participants themselves reported in a screening survey and a study questionnaire. In the prospective study, mobile phlebotomists collected whole blood, serum and a nasopharyngeal or oropharyngeal swab from each participant. Over a roughly 2-month period, participants in the prospective study had the option of providing additional blood draws and questionnaires. Before DNA extraction, prospective study blood samples were shipped either frozen or at room temperature.

The receptor's source is a woman under 40 with acute COVID-19. The sample consisted of PBMCs or T cells enriched from blood (not recorded which). This chain joins TRBV27 to TRBJ2-1; the D region possibly corresponds to TRBD2 (6 bases align). The CDR3 has the sequence CASSSLTSPGTYNEQFF. The DNA sequence follows: TGTGCCAGCAGTTCCCTAACTAGCCCGGGAACCTACAATGAGCAGTTCTTC.